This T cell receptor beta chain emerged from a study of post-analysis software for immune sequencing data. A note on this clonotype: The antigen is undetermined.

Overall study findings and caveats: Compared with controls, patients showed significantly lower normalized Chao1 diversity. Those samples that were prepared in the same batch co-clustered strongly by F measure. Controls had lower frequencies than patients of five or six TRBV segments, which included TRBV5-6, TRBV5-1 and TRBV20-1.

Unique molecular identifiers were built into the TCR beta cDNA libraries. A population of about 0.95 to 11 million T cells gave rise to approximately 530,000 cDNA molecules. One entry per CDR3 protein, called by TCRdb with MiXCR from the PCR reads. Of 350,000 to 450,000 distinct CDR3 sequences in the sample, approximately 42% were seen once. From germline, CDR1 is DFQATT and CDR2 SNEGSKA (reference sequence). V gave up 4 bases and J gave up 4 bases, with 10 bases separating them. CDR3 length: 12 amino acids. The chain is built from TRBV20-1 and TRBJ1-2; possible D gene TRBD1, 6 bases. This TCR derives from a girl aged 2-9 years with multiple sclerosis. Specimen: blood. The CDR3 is CSANRDTYGYTF. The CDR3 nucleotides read TGCAGTGCTAACCGGGACACCTATGGCTACACCTTC.